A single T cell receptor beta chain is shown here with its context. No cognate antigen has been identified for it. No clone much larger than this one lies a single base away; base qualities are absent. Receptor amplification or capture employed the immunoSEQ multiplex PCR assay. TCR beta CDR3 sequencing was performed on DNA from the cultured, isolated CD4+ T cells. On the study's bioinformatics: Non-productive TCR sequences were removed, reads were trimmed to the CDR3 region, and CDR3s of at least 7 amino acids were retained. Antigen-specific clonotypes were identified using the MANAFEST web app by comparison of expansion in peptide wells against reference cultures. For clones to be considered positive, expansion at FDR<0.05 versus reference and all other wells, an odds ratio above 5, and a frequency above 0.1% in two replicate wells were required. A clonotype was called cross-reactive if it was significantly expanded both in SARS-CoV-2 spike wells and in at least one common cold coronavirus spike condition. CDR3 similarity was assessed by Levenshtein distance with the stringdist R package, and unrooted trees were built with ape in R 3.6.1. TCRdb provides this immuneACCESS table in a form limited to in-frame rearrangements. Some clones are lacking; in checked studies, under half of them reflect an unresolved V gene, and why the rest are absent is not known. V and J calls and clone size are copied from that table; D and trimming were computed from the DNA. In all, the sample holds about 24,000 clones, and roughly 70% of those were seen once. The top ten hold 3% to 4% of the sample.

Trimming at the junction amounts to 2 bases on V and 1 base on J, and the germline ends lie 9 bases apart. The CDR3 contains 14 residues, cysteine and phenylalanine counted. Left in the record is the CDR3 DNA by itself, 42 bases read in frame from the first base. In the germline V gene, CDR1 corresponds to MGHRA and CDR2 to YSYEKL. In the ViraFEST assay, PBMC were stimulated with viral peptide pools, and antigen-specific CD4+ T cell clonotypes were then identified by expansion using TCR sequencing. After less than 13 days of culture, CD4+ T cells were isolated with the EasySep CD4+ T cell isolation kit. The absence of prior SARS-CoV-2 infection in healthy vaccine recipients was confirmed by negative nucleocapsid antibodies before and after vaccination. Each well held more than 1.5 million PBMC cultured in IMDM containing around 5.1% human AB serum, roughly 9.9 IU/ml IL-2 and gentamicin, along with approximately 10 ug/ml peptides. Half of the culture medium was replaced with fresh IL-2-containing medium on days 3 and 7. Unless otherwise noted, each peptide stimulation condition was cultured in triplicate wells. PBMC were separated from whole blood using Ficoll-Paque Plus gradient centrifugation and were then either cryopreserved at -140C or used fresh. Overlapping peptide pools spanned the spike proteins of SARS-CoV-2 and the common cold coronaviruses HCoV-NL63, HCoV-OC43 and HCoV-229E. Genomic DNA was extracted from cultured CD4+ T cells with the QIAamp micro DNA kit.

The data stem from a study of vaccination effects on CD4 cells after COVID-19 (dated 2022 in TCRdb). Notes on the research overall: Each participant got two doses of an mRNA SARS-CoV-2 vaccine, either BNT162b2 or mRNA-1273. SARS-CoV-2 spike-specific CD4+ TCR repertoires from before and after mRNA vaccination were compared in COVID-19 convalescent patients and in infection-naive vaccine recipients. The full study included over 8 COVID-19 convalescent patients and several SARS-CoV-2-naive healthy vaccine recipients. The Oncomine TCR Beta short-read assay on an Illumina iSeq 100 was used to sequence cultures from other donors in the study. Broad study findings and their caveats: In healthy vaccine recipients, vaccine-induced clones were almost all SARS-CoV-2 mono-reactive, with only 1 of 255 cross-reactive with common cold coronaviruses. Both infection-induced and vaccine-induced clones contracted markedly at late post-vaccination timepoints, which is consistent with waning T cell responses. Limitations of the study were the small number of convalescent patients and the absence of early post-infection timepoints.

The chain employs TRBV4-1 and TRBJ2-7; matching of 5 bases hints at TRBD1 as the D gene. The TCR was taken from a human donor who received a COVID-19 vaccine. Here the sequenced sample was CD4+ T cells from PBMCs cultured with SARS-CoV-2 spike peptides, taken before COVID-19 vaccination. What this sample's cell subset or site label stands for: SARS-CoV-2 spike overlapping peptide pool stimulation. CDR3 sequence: CASSQSQGSYEQYF. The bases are TGCGCCAGCAGCCAATCTCAGGGATCCTACGAGCAGTACTTC.